The 3 T cell receptor beta chains given below trace back to one sample, sequenced in a study of blood T cells in healthy people across ages. Together with a sample-barcoded 5' primer, a J-beta primer mix was included in a second PCR lasting about 6 to 12 cycles. TCRdb called the 5' RACE reads again in MiXCR, with one record for every CDR3 protein. The sample shows 700,000 or so distinct CDR3 sequences, approximately 40% of them seen only once. The sequenced sample consisted of blood. The receptor set was obtained from an elderly man in good health.

The rearrangement links TRBV25-1 to TRBJ2-5; maybe TRBD1 (5 bases). Matching the DNA end better, TRBJ2-7 makes the J call doubtful. Looked up from germline, CDR1 is MGHDK and CDR2 is SYGVNS. CDR3 length equals 14 residues. The CDR3 sequence: CASSQDKVGNEQYF. Here the CDR3 DNA reads TGTGCCAGCAGTCAGGACAAGGTGGGGAACGAGCAGTACTTC.

The chain combines TRBV7-3 with TRBJ2-3, with 13 positions matching TRBD2. This CDR3 has 17 amino acids. The J segment lost 6 bases and the V segment lost 2 bases, leaving 8 bases of the junction unmatched. Germline loops: CDR1 SGHTA, CDR2 FQGTGA. The CDR3, as DNA: TGTGCCAGCAGCTTACCCGGGACTAGCGGGATAGTCGATACGCAGTATTTT. Its translation is CASSLPGTSGIVDTQYF.

This clonotype was observed a few times. Written as DNA, the CDR3 is TGTGCCAGCAGCGCCGGGACAGGGGGCTCAGATACGCAGTATTTT. Translating gives CASSAGTGGSDTQYF. The rearrangement uses TRBV12-3 or TRBV12-4 and TRBJ2-3; TRBD1 aligns across 12 bases. V was clipped by 6 bases and J by 4 bases; unmatched bases: 5. The CDR3 has 15 residues.